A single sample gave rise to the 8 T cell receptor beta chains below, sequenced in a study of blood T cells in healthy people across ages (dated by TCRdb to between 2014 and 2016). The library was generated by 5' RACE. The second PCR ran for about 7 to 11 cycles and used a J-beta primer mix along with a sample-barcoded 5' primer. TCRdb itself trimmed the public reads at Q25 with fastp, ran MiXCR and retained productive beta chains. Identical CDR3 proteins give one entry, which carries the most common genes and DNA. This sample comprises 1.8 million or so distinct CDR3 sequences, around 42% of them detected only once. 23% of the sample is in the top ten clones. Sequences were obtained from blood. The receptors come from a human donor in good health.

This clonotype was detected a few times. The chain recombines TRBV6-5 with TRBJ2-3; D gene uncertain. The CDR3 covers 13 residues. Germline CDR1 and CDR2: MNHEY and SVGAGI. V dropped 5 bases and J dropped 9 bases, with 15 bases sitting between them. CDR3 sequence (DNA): TGTGCCAGCAGTCTCATGGAGCGTGGGACGCAGTATTTT. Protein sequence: CASSLMERGTQYF.

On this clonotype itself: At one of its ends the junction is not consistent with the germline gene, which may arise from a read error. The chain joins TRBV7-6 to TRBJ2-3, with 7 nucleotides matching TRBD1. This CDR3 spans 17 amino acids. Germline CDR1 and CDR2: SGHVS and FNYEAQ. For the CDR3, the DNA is TGTACCAGCAGCCCCCGGGGCACAGGGGACCTCGCAGATACGCAGTATTTT. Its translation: CTSSPRGTGDLADTQYF.

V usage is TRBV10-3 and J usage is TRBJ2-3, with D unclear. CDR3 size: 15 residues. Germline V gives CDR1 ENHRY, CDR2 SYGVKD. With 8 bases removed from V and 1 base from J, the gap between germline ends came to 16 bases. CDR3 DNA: TGTGCCATCGGATTCTCAGCCCGTGGCACAGATACGCAGTATTTT. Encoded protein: CAIGFSARGTDTQYF.

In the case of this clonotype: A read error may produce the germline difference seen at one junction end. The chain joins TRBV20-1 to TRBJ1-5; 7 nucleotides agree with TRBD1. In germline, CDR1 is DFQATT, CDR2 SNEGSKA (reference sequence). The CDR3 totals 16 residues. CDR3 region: CSATPPGGFSNRPQHF. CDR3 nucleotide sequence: TGCAGTGCTACTCCTCCAGGGGGTTTTAGCAATCGGCCCCAGCATTTT.

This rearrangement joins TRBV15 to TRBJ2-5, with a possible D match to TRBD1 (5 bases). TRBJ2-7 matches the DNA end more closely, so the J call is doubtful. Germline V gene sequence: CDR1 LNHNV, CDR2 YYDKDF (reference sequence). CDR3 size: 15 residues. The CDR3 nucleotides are TGTGCCACCAGCAGAGATTCTCTAAGCAGGGACGAGCAGTACTTC. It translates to CATSRDSLSRDEQYF.

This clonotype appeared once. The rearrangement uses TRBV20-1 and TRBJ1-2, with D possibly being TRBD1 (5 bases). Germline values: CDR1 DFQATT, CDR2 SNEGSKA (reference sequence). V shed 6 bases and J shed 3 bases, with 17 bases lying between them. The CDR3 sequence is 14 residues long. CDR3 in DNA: TGCAGTGCGGGGACCCTTCTTCCCCACTATGGCTACACCTTC. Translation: CSAGTLLPHYGYTF.

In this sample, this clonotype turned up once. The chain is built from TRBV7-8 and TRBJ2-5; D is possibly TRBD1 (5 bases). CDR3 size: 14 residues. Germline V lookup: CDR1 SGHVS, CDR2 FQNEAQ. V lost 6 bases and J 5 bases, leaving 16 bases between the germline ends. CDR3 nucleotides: TGTGCCAGCAGACCCACAGGTTACCGGGAGACCCAGTACTTC. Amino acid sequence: CASRPTGYRETQYF.

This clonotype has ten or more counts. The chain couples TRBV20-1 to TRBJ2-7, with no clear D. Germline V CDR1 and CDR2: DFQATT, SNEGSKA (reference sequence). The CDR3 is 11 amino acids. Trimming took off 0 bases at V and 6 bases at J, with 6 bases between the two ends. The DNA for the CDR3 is TGCAGTGCTAGAGACTTGATCGAGCAGTACTTC. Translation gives CSARDLIEQYF.